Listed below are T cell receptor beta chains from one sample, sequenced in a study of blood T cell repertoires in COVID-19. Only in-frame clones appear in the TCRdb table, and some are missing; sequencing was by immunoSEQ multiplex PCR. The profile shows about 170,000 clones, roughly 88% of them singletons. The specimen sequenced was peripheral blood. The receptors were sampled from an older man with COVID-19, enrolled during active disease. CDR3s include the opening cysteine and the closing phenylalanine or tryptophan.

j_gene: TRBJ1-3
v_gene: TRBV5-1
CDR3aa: CASSSSSGNTIYF

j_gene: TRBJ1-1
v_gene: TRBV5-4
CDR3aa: CASSAGQGVRMNTEAFF

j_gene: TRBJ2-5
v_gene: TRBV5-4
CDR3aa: CASSWGGTGETQYF

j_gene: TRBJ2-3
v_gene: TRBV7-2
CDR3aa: CASSLEAGPDTQYF

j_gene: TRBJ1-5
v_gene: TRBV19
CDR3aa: CASNSRGRGNQPQHF

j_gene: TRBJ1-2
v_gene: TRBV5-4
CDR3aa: CASSPMGRSDGYTF

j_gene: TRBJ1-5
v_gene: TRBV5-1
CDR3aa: CASSMDGRDQPQHF

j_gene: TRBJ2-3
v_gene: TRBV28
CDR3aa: CASSRDFTDTQYF

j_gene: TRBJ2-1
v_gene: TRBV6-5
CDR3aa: CASRFWGQNNEQFF

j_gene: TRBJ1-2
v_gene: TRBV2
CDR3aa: CASSVNREPPSLGGYTF

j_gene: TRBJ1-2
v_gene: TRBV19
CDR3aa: CASSFPQKPTGGYGYTF

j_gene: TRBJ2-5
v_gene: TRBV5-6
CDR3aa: CASSLGNRRVRTQYF

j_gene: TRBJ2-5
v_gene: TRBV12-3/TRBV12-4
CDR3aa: CASKRGNQETQYF

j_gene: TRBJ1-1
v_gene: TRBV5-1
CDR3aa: CASSSGTDNTEAFF

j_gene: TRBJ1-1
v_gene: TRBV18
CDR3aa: CASSRDRQNTEAFF

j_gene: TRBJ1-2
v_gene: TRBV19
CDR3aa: CASRRDSGPYYGYTF

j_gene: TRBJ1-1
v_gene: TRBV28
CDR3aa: CASTPTGAVAFF

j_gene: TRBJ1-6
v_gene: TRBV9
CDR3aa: CASSPGTGNSPLHF

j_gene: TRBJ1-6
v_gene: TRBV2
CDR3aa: CASSEDSSSSPLHF

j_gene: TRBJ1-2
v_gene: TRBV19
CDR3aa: CASSPPDRPAYGYTF

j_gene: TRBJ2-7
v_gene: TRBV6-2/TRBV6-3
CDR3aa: CASSPIPGRPYEQYF

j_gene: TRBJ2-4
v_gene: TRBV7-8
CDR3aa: CASTGGAAKNIQYF

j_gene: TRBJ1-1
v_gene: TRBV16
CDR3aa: CASSPLGGDSPNTEAFF

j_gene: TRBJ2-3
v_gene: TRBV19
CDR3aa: CASSRLAGGSPDTQYF

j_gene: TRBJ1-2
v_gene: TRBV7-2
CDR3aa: CASSLAPGGFGNYGYTF